A selection of T cell receptor beta chains follows, all from one sample in a study of blood T cell repertoires in COVID-19. The data were produced by immunoSEQ multiplex PCR, yet TCRdb's version contains in-frame clones alone and is incomplete. The sample lists about 44,000 clones, about 89% occurring once. Specimen: peripheral blood. The source is an older man with active COVID-19. Both conserved end residues are part of each CDR3. A D gene is named only where the DNA matches it firmly. Not all rows give a size; the values are once, few, many and, for expanded clones, a class.

j_call: TRBJ1-2; clone_size: NA; v_call: TRBV7-9; d_call: NA; cdr3_aa: CASSLVGQLNYGYTF; cdr3_nt: TGTGCCAGCAGCTTAGTAGGACAGCTGAACTATGGCTACACCTTC
j_call: TRBJ1-1; clone_size: NA; v_call: TRBV5-1; d_call: TRBD1; cdr3_aa: CASSSLTGAAEAFF; cdr3_nt: TGCGCCAGCAGCTCCCTTACAGGGGCAGCTGAAGCTTTCTTT
j_call: TRBJ2-7; clone_size: NA; v_call: TRBV9; d_call: NA; cdr3_aa: CASSERTETYEQYF; cdr3_nt: TGTGCCAGCAGCGAGAGGACAGAGACCTACGAGCAGTACTTC
j_call: TRBJ2-7; clone_size: once; v_call: TRBV19; d_call: NA; cdr3_aa: CASSIGGSPYEQYF; cdr3_nt: TGTGCCAGTAGTATAGGGGGCAGCCCCTACGAGCAGTACTTC
j_call: TRBJ1-2; clone_size: NA; v_call: TRBV4-3; d_call: TRBD1; cdr3_aa: CASSQFRQGQTGYTF; cdr3_nt: TGCGCCAGCAGCCAATTCCGACAGGGGCAAACAGGCTACACCTTC
j_call: TRBJ2-1; clone_size: NA; v_call: TRBV5-8; d_call: TRBD2; cdr3_aa: CASSVGLAGGNEQFF; cdr3_nt: TGTGCCAGCAGCGTCGGACTAGCGGGGGGGAATGAGCAGTTCTTC
j_call: TRBJ2-1; clone_size: few; v_call: TRBV9; d_call: TRBD2; cdr3_aa: CASSAVAGGTYNEQFF; cdr3_nt: TGTGCCAGCAGCGCGGTAGCGGGCGGAACCTACAATGAGCAGTTCTTC
j_call: TRBJ2-7; clone_size: NA; v_call: TRBV6-2/TRBV6-3; d_call: NA; cdr3_aa: CASSYAPGGAHYEQYF; cdr3_nt: TGTGCCAGCAGTTACGCCCCAGGAGGGGCCCACTACGAGCAGTACTTC
j_call: TRBJ2-2; clone_size: NA; v_call: TRBV7-3; d_call: TRBD1; cdr3_aa: CASSLTLRQGAGTGELFF; cdr3_nt: TGTGCCAGCAGCTTAACGTTGAGACAGGGGGCAGGGACCGGGGAGCTGTTTTTT
j_call: TRBJ2-7; clone_size: once; v_call: TRBV3-1/TRBV3-2; d_call: NA; cdr3_aa: CASSQVGALNEQYF; cdr3_nt: TGTGCCAGCAGCCAAGTGGGGGCTTTGAACGAGCAGTACTTC
j_call: TRBJ1-2; clone_size: NA; v_call: TRBV7-2; d_call: NA; cdr3_aa: CASSLRGGGNDGYTF; cdr3_nt: TGTGCCAGCAGCTTAAGGGGTGGGGGCAATGATGGCTACACCTTC
j_call: TRBJ1-1; clone_size: NA; v_call: TRBV19; d_call: TRBD1; cdr3_aa: CASSRDRAGGEAFF; cdr3_nt: TGTGCCAGTAGCCGGGACAGGGCGGGTGGTGAAGCTTTCTTT
j_call: TRBJ2-2; clone_size: NA; v_call: TRBV28; d_call: NA; cdr3_aa: CASHGHLEGTGELFF; cdr3_nt: TGTGCCAGCCACGGGCACCTGGAGGGCACCGGGGAGCTGTTTTTT
j_call: TRBJ2-5; clone_size: NA; v_call: TRBV27; d_call: TRBD2; cdr3_aa: CASRGRGRGETQYF; cdr3_nt: TGTGCCAGCAGGGGGAGGGGTAGGGGAGAGACCCAGTACTTC
j_call: TRBJ2-1; clone_size: NA; v_call: TRBV6-2/TRBV6-3; d_call: NA; cdr3_aa: CASSYGRGNEQFF; cdr3_nt: TGTGCCAGCAGTTACGGCAGGGGAAATGAGCAGTTCTTC
j_call: TRBJ2-2; clone_size: NA; v_call: TRBV24-1; d_call: TRBD1; cdr3_aa: CATSDLVRGTTGELFF; cdr3_nt: TGTGCCACCAGTGATTTGGTCAGGGGGACCACCGGGGAGCTGTTTTTT
j_call: TRBJ1-4; clone_size: NA; v_call: TRBV7-2; d_call: TRBD1; cdr3_aa: CASSLSRGSGGEKLFF; cdr3_nt: TGTGCCAGCAGCTTAAGCCGAGGTTCAGGGGGAGAAAAACTGTTTTTT
j_call: TRBJ2-3; clone_size: NA; v_call: TRBV24-1; d_call: TRBD1; cdr3_aa: CATSDPRGRADTQYF; cdr3_nt: TGTGCCACCAGTGATCCCAGGGGGCGAGCAGATACGCAGTATTTT
j_call: TRBJ1-2; clone_size: NA; v_call: TRBV2; d_call: TRBD1; cdr3_aa: CASSKDRERYTF; cdr3_nt: TGTGCCAGCAGTAAAGACAGGGAACGCTACACCTTC
j_call: TRBJ2-3; clone_size: NA; v_call: TRBV2; d_call: TRBD2; cdr3_aa: CASISGVIADTQYF; cdr3_nt: TGTGCCAGCATTAGCGGGGTAATCGCAGATACGCAGTATTTT
j_call: TRBJ2-5; clone_size: NA; v_call: TRBV18; d_call: TRBD2; cdr3_aa: CASSRTSGGAAETQYF; cdr3_nt: TGTGCCAGCTCGCGGACTAGCGGGGGGGCCGCAGAGACCCAGTACTTC
j_call: TRBJ1-5; clone_size: NA; v_call: TRBV2; d_call: NA; cdr3_aa: CASGVAAGQPQHF; cdr3_nt: TGTGCCAGCGGAGTGGCAGCCGGACAGCCCCAGCATTTT
j_call: TRBJ2-1; clone_size: NA; v_call: TRBV19; d_call: TRBD1; cdr3_aa: CASTKGRTGALYNEQFF; cdr3_nt: TGTGCCAGTACCAAGGGTAGGACAGGGGCATTATACAATGAGCAGTTCTTC
j_call: TRBJ1-6; clone_size: NA; v_call: TRBV7-9; d_call: NA; cdr3_aa: CASSFASRGQENSPLHF; cdr3_nt: TGTGCCAGCAGCTTCGCCTCCAGGGGCCAAGAGAATTCACCCCTCCACTTT
j_call: TRBJ1-1; clone_size: NA; v_call: TRBV4-3; d_call: NA; cdr3_aa: CASSHTTNTEAFF; cdr3_nt: TGCGCCAGCAGCCACACAACGAACACTGAAGCTTTCTTT
j_call: TRBJ2-1; clone_size: once; v_call: TRBV7-9; d_call: NA; cdr3_aa: CASSPPEETELYNEQFF; cdr3_nt: TGTGCCAGCAGCCCACCCGAGGAAACGGAACTTTACAATGAGCAGTTCTTC
j_call: TRBJ1-2; clone_size: NA; v_call: TRBV6-4; d_call: NA; cdr3_aa: CASSDSLDSNPTNYGYTF; cdr3_nt: TGTGCCAGCAGTGACTCTTTGGACAGCAACCCTACTAACTATGGCTACACCTTC
j_call: TRBJ1-4; clone_size: NA; v_call: TRBV18; d_call: NA; cdr3_aa: CASSPSIGGSNEKLFF; cdr3_nt: TGTGCCAGCTCACCAAGCATAGGAGGGTCTAATGAAAAACTGTTTTTT
j_call: TRBJ1-2; clone_size: NA; v_call: TRBV29-1; d_call: TRBD1; cdr3_aa: CSAGTGVGYTF; cdr3_nt: TGCAGCGCCGGGACAGGGGTGGGCTACACCTTC
j_call: TRBJ2-5; clone_size: NA; v_call: TRBV5-5; d_call: NA; cdr3_aa: CASSLGQQETQYF; cdr3_nt: TGTGCCAGCAGCCTAGGACAGCAAGAGACCCAGTACTTC